This T cell receptor (beta chain) derives from a study of T-cell reconstitution after alpha-beta-depleted transplantation in children. Overall study findings and caveats: T-cell counts and diversity were attributed mostly to newly produced T cells one year after transplant. By about two months after transplant, alpha-beta T cells reportedly arose from several hundred graft clones that had expanded. From surviving recipient T cells and thymic progenitors came the high day-60 TCRbeta diversity observed in some patients.

V lost 4 bases, J lost 7 bases, and 10 bases lay in between. The CDR3 has 12 amino acids. The V gene's germline CDR1 is SGHAT and CDR2 FQNNGV. Unique molecular identifiers featured in how the TCRbeta library was prepared. In TCRdb, the PCR reads were re-called with MiXCR into one record per CDR3 protein. The table lists 550,000 to 800,000 distinct CDR3 sequences, around 13% of them singletons. This clonotype was recorded a few times. No antigen is known for it. The sample consisted of PBMCs, taken before TCRalphabeta/CD19-depleted stem cell transplant. The TCR originated in a girl aged 2 to 10 with congenital amegakaryocytic thrombocytopenia, due to receive a stem cell transplant. This rearrangement joins TRBV11-2 to TRBJ2-5; weak D call: TRBD2 (5 bases). The CDR3 DNA is TGTGCCAGCAGCTCTATTGGAGGGACCCAGTACTTC. Translating gives CASSSIGGTQYF.